Listed below are T cell receptor beta chains from one sample, sequenced in a study of response to subunit inactivated influenza vaccine. TCRdb analysed the RT-PCR reads with MiXCR anew, one entry per CDR3 protein. Of roughly 160,000 distinct CDR3 sequences in the sample, about 10% were seen once. Sequenced material: CD8+ T cells sorted from PBMCs, taken less than 30 months after vaccination. The receptors derive from a man aged 50 to 69 who received an inactivated influenza vaccine. The CDR3 runs from the conserved cysteine through the conserved F or W. A D gene is named only where the DNA matches it firmly. Size is omitted from some rows. Given values are once, few, many or a class for expanded clones.

V	J	D	size	CDR3	DNA
TRBV28	TRBJ1-5	TRBD1	many	CASSRYRGSNQPQHF	TGTGCCAGCAGCAGATACAGGGGAAGCAATCAGCCCCAGCATTTT
TRBV12-3/TRBV12-4	TRBJ2-3	TRBD1	-	CASSDWTGSTDTQYF	TGTGCCAGCAGTGACTGGACAGGTAGCACAGATACGCAGTATTTT
TRBV15	TRBJ2-7	-	-	CATSRERRDVEQYF	TGTGCCACCAGCAGAGAACGGAGGGACGTCGAGCAGTACTTC
TRBV14	TRBJ1-3	-	-	CASSLRTSGNTIYF	TGTGCCAGCAGCCTACGAACTTCTGGAAACACCATATATTTT
TRBV13	TRBJ2-5	-	-	CASSLGLVRVKETQYF	TGTGCCAGCAGCTTAGGCCTAGTCAGGGTCAAAGAGACCCAGTACTTC
TRBV5-1	TRBJ2-1	TRBD2	-	CASAPGLAGALSSYNEQFF	TGCGCCAGCGCGCCAGGCCTAGCGGGAGCCCTGAGCTCCTACAATGAGCAGTTCTTC
TRBV4-1	TRBJ2-3	TRBD2	few	CASSQESSGGLIDTQYF	TGCGCCAGCAGCCAAGAATCTAGCGGGGGGCTTATCGATACGCAGTATTTT
TRBV4-3	TRBJ2-1	-	-	CASSQVAMGSDEQFF	TGCGCCAGCAGCCAAGTGGCTATGGGTTCGGATGAGCAGTTCTTC
TRBV12-3/TRBV12-4	TRBJ2-3	-	-	CASSFPRGGAPDGSTDTQYF	TGTGCCAGCAGTTTCCCCCGTGGGGGGGCCCCCGACGGAAGCACAGATACGCAGTATTTT
TRBV25-1	TRBJ2-5	-	many	CASSEGSQETQYF	TGTGCCAGCAGTGAAGGCAGCCAAGAGACCCAGTACTTC
TRBV4-3	TRBJ2-1	TRBD2	few	CASSQLAGVGGNEQFF	TGCGCCAGCAGCCAACTAGCGGGAGTGGGCGGGAATGAGCAGTTCTTC
TRBV12-3/TRBV12-4	TRBJ2-7	TRBD1	few	CASTDRDSYEQYF	TGTGCCAGCACCGACAGGGATTCCTACGAGCAGTACTTC
TRBV6-1	TRBJ2-7	TRBD1	once	CASNPGTGYHEQYF	TGTGCCAGCAATCCCGGGACAGGGTACCACGAGCAGTACTTC
TRBV27	TRBJ2-7	TRBD1	-	CASSFAGQGNEQYF	TGTGCCAGCAGTTTCGCGGGACAGGGGAACGAGCAGTACTTC
TRBV20-1	TRBJ2-7	TRBD1	few	CSATGQGAYEQYF	TGCAGTGCCACGGGACAGGGTGCCTACGAGCAGTACTTC
TRBV9	TRBJ2-1	-	once	CASSDPGQSNEQFF	TGTGCCAGCAGCGACCCTGGACAGTCCAATGAGCAGTTCTTC
TRBV12-3/TRBV12-4	TRBJ1-2	-	-	CASSFTGEDGYTF	TGTGCCAGCAGTTTTACCGGGGAGGATGGCTACACCTTC
TRBV3-1	TRBJ2-1	TRBD2	-	CASSQVTGSSGSYEQFF	TGTGCCAGCAGCCAAGTCACAGGGTCTAGCGGGAGTTATGAGCAGTTCTTC
TRBV12-3/TRBV12-4	TRBJ2-3	-	-	CASSRGLYTDTQYF	TGTGCCAGCAGCCGCGGGTTATACACAGATACGCAGTATTTT
TRBV6-2/TRBV6-3	TRBJ2-7	TRBD2	few	CASRTLAGSYYEQYF	TGTGCCAGCAGAACCCTAGCGGGGAGTTACTACGAGCAGTACTTC
TRBV6-1	TRBJ2-7	-	few	CASSEGAYEQYF	TGTGCCAGCAGTGAAGGGGCATACGAGCAGTACTTC
TRBV9	TRBJ2-6	-	few	CASSAAERANVLTF	TGTGCCAGCAGCGCAGCGGAAAGGGCCAACGTCCTGACTTTC
TRBV11-1	TRBJ2-3	TRBD2	few	CASSLSLAGVRPSGTDTQYF	TGTGCCAGCAGCTTAAGTCTAGCGGGAGTGAGGCCTTCGGGGACAGATACGCAGTATTTT
TRBV6-1	TRBJ2-3	-	few	CASSTRDVPDTQYF	TGTGCCAGCAGTACCCGGGACGTCCCAGATACGCAGTATTTT
TRBV29-1	TRBJ2-1	TRBD1	many	CSVEGTGNYNEQFF	TGCAGCGTTGAAGGGACAGGGAACTACAATGAGCAGTTCTTC
TRBV14	TRBJ1-1	-	many	CASSQVSKAEAFF	TGTGCCAGCAGCCAAGTGTCCAAGGCTGAAGCTTTCTTT
TRBV19	TRBJ2-1	TRBD2	-	CASNPGLAGVVEQFF	TGTGCCAGTAACCCAGGACTAGCGGGAGTCGTTGAGCAGTTCTTC
TRBV29-1	TRBJ1-4	TRBD1	-	CSVESRQGNVEKLFF	TGCAGCGTTGAATCCAGACAGGGTAATGTGGAAAAACTGTTTTTT
TRBV4-3	TRBJ1-5	-	-	CASSQAAASNQPQHF	TGCGCCAGCAGCCAGGCAGCGGCTAGCAATCAGCCCCAGCATTTT
TRBV4-2	TRBJ2-7	-	-	CASSQEFASFTYEQYF	TGTGCCAGCAGCCAAGAGTTCGCGTCCTTTACCTACGAGCAGTACTTC
TRBV27	TRBJ2-2	-	many	CASSISSYGELFF	TGTGCCAGCAGTATATCTAGCTACGGGGAGCTGTTTTTT
TRBV7-9	TRBJ1-1	-	few	CASTPNGVRNTEAFF	TGTGCCAGCACCCCCAATGGGGTCCGGAACACTGAAGCTTTCTTT
TRBV28	TRBJ2-1	-	many	CAHEGGNEQFF	TGTGCTCATGAGGGGGGCAATGAGCAGTTCTTC
TRBV24-1	TRBJ1-5	-	-	CATSVQGDQPQHF	TGTGCCACCAGTGTACAGGGCGATCAGCCCCAGCATTTT
TRBV28	TRBJ2-6	-	many	CASSLYSGANVLTF	TGTGCCAGCAGTTTATACTCTGGGGCCAACGTCCTGACTTTC
TRBV5-6	TRBJ2-3	TRBD2	few	CASSLLAGVQDTQYF	TGTGCCAGCAGCCTGTTAGCGGGAGTGCAAGATACGCAGTATTTT
TRBV20-1	TRBJ1-1	TRBD1	few	CSARDRKTGGGEAFF	TGCAGTGCTAGAGATAGAAAGACAGGGGGTGGTGAAGCTTTCTTT
TRBV10-3	TRBJ2-1	-	few	CAINIKKTGHTNEQFF	TGTGCCATCAATATAAAAAAAACGGGACACACCAATGAGCAGTTCTTC
TRBV14	TRBJ2-7	TRBD1	few	CASSQGDRVYYEQYF	TGTGCCAGCAGCCAAGGGGACAGGGTTTACTACGAGCAGTACTTC
TRBV29-1	TRBJ1-1	TRBD1	-	CSGGQWNTEAFF	TGCAGCGGGGGACAGTGGAACACTGAAGCTTTCTTT
TRBV20-1	TRBJ2-7	-	-	CSARPTSSYEQYF	TGCAGTGCTAGGCCTACTAGCTCCTACGAGCAGTACTTC
TRBV10-3	TRBJ1-1	-	few	CAISERMNTEAFF	TGTGCCATCAGTGAACGCATGAACACTGAAGCTTTCTTT
TRBV6-2/TRBV6-3	TRBJ1-2	TRBD1	-	CASTPTGINQDGYTF	TGTGCCAGCACCCCGACAGGGATCAACCAAGATGGCTACACCTTC
TRBV19	TRBJ2-1	-	-	CASSIGGRTYNEQFF	TGTGCCAGTAGTATTGGTGGGAGAACCTACAATGAGCAGTTCTTC
TRBV29-1	TRBJ2-5	TRBD2	many	CSVDAGTTVQETQYF	TGCAGCGTTGACGCCGGGACTACCGTCCAAGAGACCCAGTACTTC